These 14 T cell receptor beta chains were sequenced from one sample in a study of blood T cell repertoires in COVID-19. This table comes from immunoSEQ multiplex PCR, and its TCRdb copy is limited to in-frame clones, with some not included. The repertoire holds about 160,000 clones, with about three quarters as singletons. Sequenced input: peripheral blood. These receptors all come from a man between 65 and 85 years old with acute or convalescent COVID-19.

This rearrangement joins TRBV2 to TRBJ2-5; maybe TRBD1 (7 bases). Looked up from germline, CDR1 is SNHLY and CDR2 is FYNNEI. V gave up 8 bases and J gave up 4 bases, with 14 bases separating them. The CDR3 loop spans 13 amino acids. The DNA of the CDR3 is TGTGCCAGCGCGAACAGGGGAGGAGAGACCCAGTACTTC. Translation gives CASANRGGETQYF.

The chain combines TRBV5-5 with TRBJ2-7; TRBD1 matches 10 bases. V lost 0 bases and J lost 5; bases outside the gene matches: 11. Germline V gene lookup returns CDR1 SGHKS and CDR2 YYEKEE (reference sequence). This CDR3 is built from 17 residues. CDR3 in amino acids: CASSLAGPGTGAHEQYF. The CDR3 DNA reads TGTGCCAGCAGCTTGGCAGGCCCGGGGACAGGGGCGCACGAGCAGTACTTC.

This clone was detected once. V is TRBV5-6 and J is TRBJ2-7, with TRBD2 identical over 7 bases. The germline CDR1 and CDR2 sequences are SGHDT and YYEEEE. J lost 6 bases, V lost 2 bases, and 5 bases had no gene match. The CDR3 runs 13 residues. CDR3 sequence: CASSFVTSPEQYF. As DNA, the CDR3 is TGTGCCAGCAGCTTTGTGACTAGCCCCGAGCAGTACTTC.

V is TRBV25-1 and J is TRBJ2-1; 7 bases line up with TRBD1. Germline trimming cut 2 bases from V and 2 bases from J; bases unmatched to any gene: 0. Germline CDR1 and CDR2: MGHDK and SYGVNS. This CDR3 comprises 14 residues. In DNA form, the CDR3 reads TGTGCCAGCAGTGAACAGGGGGCCTACAATGAGCAGTTCTTC. It translates to CASSEQGAYNEQFF.

This sequence joins TRBV3-1 (or the pseudogene TRBV3-2) and TRBJ1-2; D might be TRBD1 (5 bases). In germline, CDR1 is LGHDT, CDR2 YNNKEL (reference sequence). The CDR3 runs to 12 residues. The CDR3: CAQAGGAYGYTF. As DNA, the CDR3 is TGTGCACAAGCCGGGGGTGCCTATGGCTACACCTTC.

The chain has TRBV7-2 and TRBJ1-5; tentative D call: TRBD1 (5 bases). V lost 5 bases and J lost 0, with 17 bases in between. CDR3 length equals 17 residues. The germline V gene has CDR1 SGHTA and CDR2 FQGNSA. CDR3 sequence reads: CASSPVGRAYSNQPQHF. For the CDR3, the DNA is TGTGCCAGCAGCCCAGTGGGCAGGGCCTATAGCAATCAGCCCCAGCATTTT.

This clone occurred once. The CDR3 DNA reads as TGTGCCAGTAATTACGCAGGGCCTGGAAACACCATATATTTT. It is translated as CASNYAGPGNTIYF. The chain uses TRBV19 and TRBJ1-3; possibly TRBD1 for D (5 bases). CDR1 is LNHDA, CDR2 SQIVND, per germline (reference sequence). The CDR3 spans 14 residues. Between the trimmed V and J ends, which lost 7 bases and 2 bases, there was a span of 12 bases.

The chain couples TRBV30 to TRBJ1-2; TRBD1 matches at 8 bases. Germline CDR1 and CDR2: GTSNPN and SVGIG (reference sequence). CDR3 length: 13 residues. V lost 5 bases and J lost 5; bases outside the gene matches: 7. The CDR3 region is CAWPGGELYGYTF. In DNA form, the CDR3 reads TGTGCCTGGCCAGGGGGCGAGCTATATGGCTACACCTTC.

This chain links TRBV5-1 with TRBJ2-5, with 9 bases fitting TRBD1. The CDR3 totals 14 residues. The J segment lost 2 bases and the V segment lost 2 bases, leaving 1 base of the junction unmatched. Germline CDR1 SGHRS, CDR2 YFSETQ. The DNA of the CDR3 is TGCGCCAGCAGCTTAGACAGGGGGCAAGAGACCCAGTACTTC. This encodes CASSLDRGQETQYF.

Written as DNA, the CDR3 is TGTGCCAGCAGTTTACCCTCGGGACAGGCAAGTAGCTACGAGCAGTACTTC. This gives the protein CASSLPSGQASSYEQYF. The chain has TRBV28 and TRBJ2-7, with 8 nucleotides matching TRBD1. There are 17 residues in the CDR3. Germline V gene data show CDR1 as MDHEN and CDR2 as SYDVKM. The junction had 12 bases not matched to a gene; V was cut back by 2 bases and J by 3 bases.

The rearrangement uses TRBV19 and TRBJ1-1; D is uncertain. The V end lost 6 bases, the J end lost 4 bases, and 12 bases lay between the germline ends. The CDR3 runs to 13 residues. From germline, CDR1 is LNHDA and CDR2 SQIVND (reference sequence). CDR3 protein: CASRVREGTEAFF. CDR3 bases: TGTGCCAGTAGGGTTAGGGAGGGCACTGAAGCTTTCTTT.

The CDR3 DNA reads as TGTGCCAGCAGTTTGTACAGGGACGAGCAGTACTTC. This codes for CASSLYRDEQYF. The V call is TRBV28, the J call TRBJ2-7; tentatively, D is TRBD1 (6 bases). This CDR3 is built from 12 residues. The V end lost 3 bases, the J end lost 5 bases, and 8 bases lay between the germline ends. CDR1 MDHEN and CDR2 SYDVKM come from the germline V gene.

The V call is TRBV5-1, the J call TRBJ1-2; no clear D. The ends were cut back, 0 bases at V and 6 bases at J, with 15 bases in the middle. CDR3 size: 15 residues. The germline gives CDR1 SGHRS, CDR2 YFSETQ. The CDR3 region has the DNA TGCGCCAGCAGCTTGGTCCCGGGAGGGAAGGATGGCTACACCTTC. The encoded protein is CASSLVPGGKDGYTF. Drawing the rest from reference TRBV5-1 and TRBJ1-2, the complete variable domain is KAGVTQTPRYLIKTRGQQVTLSCSPISGHRSVSWYQQTPGQGLQFLFEYFSETQRNKGNFPGRFSGRQFSNSRSEMNVSTLELGDSALYLCASSLVPGGKDGYTFGSGTRLTVV.

This chain links TRBV7-2 with TRBJ2-1; D might be TRBD2 (5 bases). In germline, CDR1 is SGHTA, CDR2 FQGNSA. This CDR3 spans 15 amino acids. The ends were cut back, 1 base at V and 6 bases at J, with 13 bases in the middle. The CDR3 loop reads CASSLESGRPNEQFF. In DNA, the CDR3 is TGTGCCAGCAGCTTAGAAAGCGGTCGGCCCAATGAGCAGTTCTTC. The full variable domain, rest sourced from reference TRBV7-2 and TRBJ2-1, is GAGVSQSPSNKVTEKGKDVELRCDPISGHTALYWYRQSLGQGLEFLIYFQGNSAPDKSGLPSDRFSAERTGGSVSTLTIQRTQQEDSAVYLCASSLESGRPNEQFFGPGTRLTVL.